The present entry profiles one T cell receptor beta chain with its context. Which antigen it targets is not known. No per-base quality is available; no much larger clone lies one base away. PBMCs were isolated by Ficoll-Paque density gradient centrifugation. This sample was sequenced with an Illumina NovaSeq 6000. cDNA libraries for TCRalpha and TCRbeta were prepared by 5'RACE using constant-segment primers, with sample barcodes and unique molecular identifiers added. RNA was extracted from every sample with Trizol reagent. Libraries were amplified in two PCR steps, with a second sample barcode and Illumina TruSeq adapters added in the second step. Libraries were sequenced on an Illumina NovaSeq with 2 x 150 bp paired-end reads. The published analysis was carried out like this. Demultiplexing of reads and collapsing into UMI-guided consensus sequences were performed with migec v1.2.7. Using mixcr v2.1.11, the UMI consensuses were aligned to TRA and TRB V and J templates and assembled into clonotypes. A clonotype was counted as expanded or contracted only if both edgeR and NoisET called the change significant, with noise models trained on biological replicates. edgeR calls used a false discovery rate-adjusted p below 0.01 and a log2 fold-change threshold of 1. As an exploratory analysis of dynamics, max-normalized trajectories of the 1000 most abundant clonotypes were examined by PCA with hierarchical clustering. Separately sequenced CD4+ and CD8+ repertoires were used to assign the CD4 or CD8 phenotype of responding clones. The public reads were reanalyzed by TCRdb: fastp trimming at Q25, MiXCR alignment, in-frame beta chains only. Rows matching on CDR3 protein sequence are summarized as one entry with the most common DNA and genes. The V and J calls come from TCRdb's annotation, not from the publication. This sample is represented by approximately 500,000 distinct CDR3 sequences; approximately 23% of them were singletons. The ten most abundant clones make up 9.5% to 15% of the sample.

This specimen comes from a study of T-cell memory formation after mild COVID-19 (dated by TCRdb to about 2021). As for the study more broadly: TCR sequence clusters from the two donors were largely donor specific. T-cell clones expanding and contracting after mild COVID-19 in a couple of donors were tracked by longitudinal TCRalpha and TCRbeta repertoire sequencing. Two young, previously healthy adult volunteers made up the cohort, one male and one female. The study at large found these results: Some responding clones were detected in pre-infection memory, suggesting pre-existing cross-reactive memory T cells joined the SARS-CoV-2 response. SARS-CoV-2 specificity of the second-wave clones peaking on day 37 was not confirmed. The study covered only a couple of mild cases, and larger cohorts including severe cases with pre-infection samples were considered necessary. Contracting CD4+ clones turned up mainly in the CM and EM memory subsets, whereas EMRA was where CD8+ clones were enriched. Clones that contracted from day 15 to 85 showed balanced CD4/CD8 phenotypes, whereas a second wave of clones that expanded from day 15 to 37 leaned towards CD4+.

The source is an adult woman who had mild COVID-19 (a few samples of this study predate the infection). The sample titles of this study are shuffled in the database, so cell type and time point are left out; the donor was told from shared clones. Sequences were obtained from PBMCs or a T cell subset sorted from them (not recorded which).

The encoded CDR3 is CASSRAGGLGTEAFF. The nucleotide sequence reads TGTGCCAGCAGTCGAGCGGGGGGTCTCGGCACTGAAGCTTTCTTT. The rearranged chain carries TRBV12-3 or TRBV12-4 and TRBJ1-1, with TRBD1 perhaps the D gene, on 5 matching bases. The CDR3 starts with the cysteine, ends with the phenylalanine, and has 15 residues. The CDR3 DNA has 45 bases and is translated from base 1. V lost 5 bases and J lost 4 bases; the stretch between them is 17 bases long.